This T cell receptor beta chain was identified during a study of blood T cell repertoires in COVID-19. The wider study: Samples representing acute and convalescent COVID-19 were sourced from the United States, Italy and Spain. T cells, B-cell-depleted T cells, or PBMCs supplied cDNA or gDNA.

What the recovered Cohort 3 donors had was two negative PCRs, clearance, or symptom resolution. In this sample, this clone turned up a few times. The CDR3 sequence is 17 residues long. Germline loops: CDR1 MNHNS, CDR2 SASEGT. Losses at the gene ends were 4 bases for V and 8 bases for J; bases not matched to a gene: 19. Measured with immunoSEQ multiplex PCR; TCRdb has only the in-frame clones, and not every one. The data contain approximately 250,000 clones, 88% of them singletons. This sequence was found in a woman in her 30s who had recovered from COVID-19. The J gene is TRBJ1-2, the V gene TRBV6-1, with 7 bases that match TRBD1. Specimen: PBMCs or T cells enriched from blood (not recorded which). The CDR3 reads CASSGLTNRDRSQGYTF. The CDR3 nucleotides read TGTGCCAGCAGTGGACTCACAAACCGGGACAGATCCCAGGGCTACACCTTC.